Shown below are 25 T cell receptor beta chains from a single sample sequenced in a study of blood T cell repertoires in COVID-19. Libraries were prepared by immunoSEQ multiplex PCR; TCRdb keeps only in-frame clonotypes and omits some of them. There are 90,000 to 130,000 clones in the sample; 80% to 85% occur only once, and 7.9% lies in the top ten. The sequencing input was peripheral blood. The receptors here all came from a man between 65 and 79 years old with acute or convalescent COVID-19.

This chain uses TRBV28 with TRBJ2-7; TRBD1 agrees at 8 bases. V gave up 3 bases and J gave up 6 bases; unmatched junction bases: 4. Germline loops: CDR1 MDHEN, CDR2 SYDVKM. CDR3 length: 13 residues. The CDR3 sequence is CASSFPGTGEQYF. In DNA, the CDR3 is TGTGCCAGCAGTTTCCCGGGGACAGGCGAGCAGTACTTC.

The chain carries TRBV12-3 or TRBV12-4 and TRBJ1-5; D call uncertain. V lost 2 bases and J lost 2, with 4 bases in between. The CDR3 sequence is 13 residues long. The CDR3 sequence: CASSLSGNQPQHF. Written as DNA, the CDR3 is TGTGCCAGCAGTTTATCCGGCAATCAGCCCCAGCATTTT.

The J gene is TRBJ2-7, the V gene TRBV3-1 (or the pseudogene TRBV3-2), with 11 bases lining up with TRBD2. This CDR3 is built from 14 residues. Germline V gives CDR1 LGHDT, CDR2 YNNKEL (reference sequence). Trimming cost V 4 bases and J 3 bases; bases outside gene matches: 2. CDR3 in amino acids: CASSPSGGNYEQYF. For the CDR3, the DNA is TGTGCCAGCAGCCCTAGCGGGGGGAACTACGAGCAGTACTTC.

This clone occurred once. This chain links TRBV5-1 with TRBJ2-3, with TRBD2 identical over 12 bases. With V trimmed by 0 bases and J by 4 bases, 3 bases remained unmatched. CDR3 size: 16 residues. Germline CDR1 and CDR2: SGHRS and YFSETQ. The DNA for the CDR3 is TGCGCCAGCAGCTTGGCTAGCGGGGGGGCAGCAGATACGCAGTATTTT. Its translation is CASSLASGGAADTQYF.

The genes are TRBV19 and TRBJ1-1; D gene uncertain. The CDR3 covers 13 residues. With 2 bases removed from V and 1 base from J, the gap between germline ends came to 5 bases. Germline V CDR1 and CDR2: LNHDA, SQIVND (reference sequence). The CDR3 region is CASSILRNTEAFF. The CDR3 DNA reads as TGTGCCAGTAGTATACTCCGGAACACTGAAGCTTTCTTT.

The V and J genes are TRBV7-3 and TRBJ2-3; D is possibly TRBD2 (7 bases). CDR1 SGHTA and CDR2 FQGTGA come from the germline V gene. The germline V and J ends were trimmed by 2 bases and 1 base, with 19 bases remaining between them. The CDR3 runs 18 residues. The CDR3 DNA is TGTGCCAGCAGCTTAGGCTCCGGGGGGCAATTAGGCACAGATACGCAGTATTTT. Translated: CASSLGSGGQLGTDTQYF.

The chain employs TRBV2 and TRBJ2-2; 8 bases are a match to TRBD1. Germline CDR1 SNHLY, CDR2 FYNNEI. The CDR3 runs 15 residues. V was clipped by 6 bases and J by 4 bases; unmatched bases: 7. The CDR3 region has the DNA TGTGCCAGCAGAGAGACAGGGGTGACCACCGGGGAGCTGTTTTTT. This sequence encodes CASRETGVTTGELFF.

CDR3 region: CASSGQGSVGYTF. The CDR3 DNA is TGTGCCAGCAGCGGACAGGGTTCAGTTGGCTACACCTTC. The chain couples TRBV6-5 to TRBJ1-2; 8 bases fit TRBD1. The J segment lost 7 bases and the V segment lost 6 bases, leaving 7 bases of the junction unmatched. Looked up from germline, CDR1 is MNHEY and CDR2 is SVGAGI. CDR3 size: 13 residues.

V gene TRBV5-3 combines with J gene TRBJ1-3, with D possibly matching TRBD1 (6 bases). TRBV5-3 is noted as an ORF with a role that remains uncertain. Trimming shortened V by 3 bases and J by 0 bases, and 16 bases separated the two germline ends. CDR3 length: 17 residues. CDR3 nucleotides: TGTGCCAGAAGCTGGTACAGGGATCGAGACTCTGGAAACACCATATATTTT. Its translation is CARSWYRDRDSGNTIYF.

This clone was picked up a small number of times. The chain recombines TRBV27 with TRBJ1-4; perhaps TRBD1 as D (6 bases). V lost 5 bases, J lost 5 bases, and 15 bases lay in between. The CDR3 length is 15 residues. The germline V gene encodes CDR1 MNHEY and CDR2 SMNVEV (reference sequence). CDR3 in DNA: TGTGCCAGCAGTCCAACCAGGGGCATAAATGAAAAACTGTTTTTT. Translating gives CASSPTRGINEKLFF.

This clone was counted a few times. V and J are TRBV29-1 and TRBJ1-1, with 7 bases aligning to TRBD1. The CDR3 runs to 12 residues. With V trimmed by 7 bases and J by 3 bases, 5 bases remained unmatched. Germline V gives CDR1 SQVTM, CDR2 ANQGSEA. The chain's CDR3 is CSAETGYTEAFF. The CDR3, as DNA: TGCAGCGCGGAGACAGGGTACACTGAAGCTTTCTTT.

The chain has TRBV5-4 and TRBJ1-2, with TRBD1 identical over 9 bases. Germline assignment: CDR1 SGHNT and CDR2 YYREEE (reference sequence). The CDR3 is made up of 15 amino acids. J was trimmed by 7 bases and V by 0 bases; bases with no gene match: 7. This chain's CDR3 is CASSLEGGDRAGYTF. The CDR3, as DNA: TGTGCCAGCAGCTTGGAAGGAGGGGACAGGGCTGGCTACACCTTC. The full variable domain, with the rest looked up from reference TRBV5-4 and TRBJ1-2, is ETGVTQSPTHLIKTRGQQVTLRCSSQSGHNTVSWYQQALGQGPQFIFQYYREEENGRGNFPPRFSGLQFPNYSSELNVNALELDDSALYLCASSLEGGDRAGYTFGSGTRLTVV.

The CDR3 loop is CASSIRGGQGNPFSNEQFF. Here the CDR3 DNA reads TGTGCCAGTAGTATCAGGGGAGGGCAGGGAAATCCCTTTTCAAATGAGCAGTTCTTC. The rearrangement uses TRBV19 and TRBJ2-1; possibly TRBD2 for D (7 bases). V was shortened by 3 bases and J by 7 bases, with 28 bases between the two germline ends. This CDR3 contains 19 residues. Germline CDR1 reads LNHDA; CDR2 reads SQIVND (reference sequence).

The chain has TRBV28 and TRBJ1-1, with unresolved D. The CDR3 covers 12 residues. The ends were cut back, 6 bases at V and 5 bases at J, with 10 bases in the middle. The V gene's germline CDR1 is MDHEN and CDR2 SYDVKM. The CDR3, as DNA: TGTGCCAGCAGAAAAATCCCTACTGAAGCTTTCTTT. Protein: CASRKIPTEAFF.

The chain has TRBV7-7 and TRBJ2-2; TRBD2 matches 8 bases. This CDR3 has 17 amino acids. J was trimmed by 5 bases and V by 3 bases; bases with no gene match: 11. Germline V gene sequence: CDR1 SSHAT, CDR2 FNYEAQ (reference sequence). The CDR3 coding sequence is TGTGCCAGCAGCTTGGGCCCCAGCGGGAGTTTGACCGGGGAGCTGTTTTTT. This gives the protein CASSLGPSGSLTGELFF.

V usage is TRBV28 and J usage is TRBJ1-2; D remains unclear. Germline CDR1 is MDHEN and CDR2 is SYDVKM. The length of the CDR3 is 11 residues. Trimming removed 5 bases from V and 5 bases from J, with 6 bases in between. CDR3 loop: CASSSHYGYTF. The CDR3 nucleotides read TGTGCCAGCAGTAGCCATTATGGCTACACCTTC.

This clone has only one observation. The rearrangement joins TRBV29-1 to TRBJ2-5; the D is unclear. CDR1 and CDR2 (germline): SQVTM, ANQGSEA. CDR3 length: 13 amino acids. V was cut by 5 bases and J by 5 bases, with 15 bases left in between. The CDR3 region has the DNA TGCAGCGTTCAGGCGCAACGAAGGGAGACCCAGTACTTC. Protein sequence: CSVQAQRRETQYF.

The rearrangement links TRBV12-3 or TRBV12-4 to TRBJ1-1; TRBD1 matches at 7 bases. V lost 6 bases and J lost 9; bases outside the gene matches: 7. This CDR3 contains 12 residues. The CDR3 protein is CASSQGDRKAFF. The CDR3 DNA reads TGTGCCAGCAGCCAAGGGGACAGAAAAGCTTTCTTT.

This clone has only one observation. The DNA of the CDR3 is TGCAGCGTTGACAGGCACCTAAACAATGAGCAGTTCTTC. Translating gives CSVDRHLNNEQFF. The V call is TRBV29-1, the J call TRBJ2-1; D is unclear. The CDR3 has 13 amino acids. Trimming removed 3 bases at V and 5 bases at J, with 11 bases between. Germline CDR1 reads SQVTM; CDR2 reads ANQGSEA.

For the CDR3, the DNA is TGCGCCAGCAGCTTGCCAGGCAATGAGCAGTTCTTC. Its protein is CASSLPGNEQFF. The chain recombines TRBV5-1 with TRBJ2-1; D call uncertain. Germline V gene data show CDR1 as SGHRS and CDR2 as YFSETQ. Trimming left V 1 base short and J 6 bases short, with 5 bases between. This CDR3 is built from 12 residues.

J is TRBJ1-1 and V is TRBV5-1, with TRBD1 identical over 7 bases. CDR1 is SGHRS, CDR2 YFSETQ, per germline. Unmatched junction bases numbered 6, after V lost 4 bases and J lost 9 bases. The CDR3 loop spans 12 amino acids. The CDR3 bases are TGCGCCAGCAGCGGGGACAGACATAAAGCTTTCTTT. It yields the protein CASSGDRHKAFF.

This clone was seen only once. The V and J genes are TRBV30 and TRBJ2-1, with D maybe TRBD2 (6 bases). The CDR3 has 14 amino acids. Germline V gives CDR1 GTSNPN, CDR2 SVGIG (reference sequence). Trimming left V 0 bases short and J 5 bases short, with 11 bases between. DNA for the CDR3: TGTGCCTGGAGTGTTACCGGGGGTAACAATGAGCAGTTCTTC. Translated, it gives CAWSVTGGNNEQFF.

The rearrangement uses TRBV11-3 and TRBJ2-1, with D perhaps TRBD2 (6 bases). Germline V gene sequence: CDR1 SGHNT, CDR2 YENEEA. V was clipped by 1 base and J by 8 bases, with 9 bases between them. The CDR3 consists of 13 residues. The CDR3 DNA reads TGTGCCAGCAGCTTAGCCGGGGGAGATGAGCAGTTCTTC. It specifies CASSLAGGDEQFF. Filled out from reference TRBV11-3 and TRBJ2-1, the complete variable domain reads EAGVVQSPRYKIIEKKQPVAFWCNPISGHNTLYWYLQNLGQGPELLIRYENEEAVDDSQLPKDRFSAERLKGVDSTLKIQPAELGDSAVYLCASSLAGGDEQFFGPGTRLTVL.

In regard to this clone: Other DNA variants within this sample encode the same CDR3. The chain joins TRBV15 to TRBJ1-5; D remains ambiguous. Trimming removed 0 bases from V and 4 bases from J, with 7 bases in between. Germline loops: CDR1 LNHNV, CDR2 YYDKDF (reference sequence). The CDR3 contains 14 residues. This chain's CDR3 is CATSRELTNQPQHF. CDR3 nucleotide sequence: TGTGCCACCAGCAGAGAACTTACTAATCAGCCCCAGCATTTT.

This clone showed up just a few times. The chain couples TRBV5-1 to TRBJ1-5, with 9 bases fitting TRBD1. Trimming at V came to 0 bases and at J to 1 base, leaving 2 bases not matched to a gene. Germline V gene sequence: CDR1 SGHRS, CDR2 YFSETQ. The CDR3 totals 16 residues. This CDR3 reads CASSLGDRASNQPQHF. The CDR3 nucleotides read TGCGCCAGCAGCTTGGGGGACAGGGCAAGCAATCAGCCCCAGCATTTT.